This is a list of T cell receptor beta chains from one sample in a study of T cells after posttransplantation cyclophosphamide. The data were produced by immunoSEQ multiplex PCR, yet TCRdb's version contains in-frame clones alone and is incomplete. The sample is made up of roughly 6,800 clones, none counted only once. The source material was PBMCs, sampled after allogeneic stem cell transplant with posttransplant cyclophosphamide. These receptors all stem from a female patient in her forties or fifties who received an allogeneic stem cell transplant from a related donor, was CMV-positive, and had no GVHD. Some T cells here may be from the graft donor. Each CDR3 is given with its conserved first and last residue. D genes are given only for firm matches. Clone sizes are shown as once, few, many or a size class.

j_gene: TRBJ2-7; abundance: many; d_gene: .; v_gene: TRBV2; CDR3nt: TGTGCCAGCAGCCCCGTCAAGCGGAACCTTCGGTACGAGCAGTACTTC; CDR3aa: CASSPVKRNLRYEQYF
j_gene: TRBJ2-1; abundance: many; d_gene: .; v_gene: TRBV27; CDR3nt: TGTGCCAGCAGAATCAGTGTCCCCTACAATGAGCAGTTCTTC; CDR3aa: CASRISVPYNEQFF
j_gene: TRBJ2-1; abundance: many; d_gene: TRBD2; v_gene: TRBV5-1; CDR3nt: TGCGCCACCCCCCCCCGGACAGCGGGGGCGAACAATGAGCAGTTCTTC; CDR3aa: CATPPRTAGANNEQFF
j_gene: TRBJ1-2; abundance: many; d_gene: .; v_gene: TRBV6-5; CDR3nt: TGTGCCAGCAGTTACTCTGGAGGCGGGAGGTCCTACGGCTACACCTTC; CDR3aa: CASSYSGGGRSYGYTF
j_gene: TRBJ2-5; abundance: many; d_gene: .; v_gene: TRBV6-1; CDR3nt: TGTGCCAGCAGTGAAGTCTTGGGCACTGTTGAAGAGACCCAGTACTTC; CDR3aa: CASSEVLGTVEETQYF
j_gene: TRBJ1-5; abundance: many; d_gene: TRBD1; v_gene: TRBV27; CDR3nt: TGTGCCAGCTCTTTAACCGCCCATCCAGGGGGAGATCAGCCCCAGCATTTT; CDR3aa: CASSLTAHPGGDQPQHF
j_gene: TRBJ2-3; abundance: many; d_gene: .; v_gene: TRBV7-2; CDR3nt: TGTGCCAGCAGCTTAGAGCGCACAGATACGCAGTATTTT; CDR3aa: CASSLERTDTQYF
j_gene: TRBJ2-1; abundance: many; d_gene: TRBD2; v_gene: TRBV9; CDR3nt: TGTGCCAGCAGCGGAGAGCGGGAGGGCCCCTACAATGAGCAGTTCTTC; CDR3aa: CASSGEREGPYNEQFF
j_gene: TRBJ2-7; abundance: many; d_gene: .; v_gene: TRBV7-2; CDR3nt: TGTGCCAGCATGGTCGGTCCGTCAGGGGAGCAGTACTTC; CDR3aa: CASMVGPSGEQYF
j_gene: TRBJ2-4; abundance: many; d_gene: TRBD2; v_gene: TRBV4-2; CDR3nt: TGTGCCAGCAGCCAAGATCTAGCGGGAGCCACGGTTGCCAAAAACATTCAGTACTTC; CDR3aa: CASSQDLAGATVAKNIQYF
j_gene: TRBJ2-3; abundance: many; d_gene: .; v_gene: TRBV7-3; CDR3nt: TGTGCCAGCAGCCCAAACAACGGGGTTGTGCAGTATTTT; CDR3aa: CASSPNNGVVQYF
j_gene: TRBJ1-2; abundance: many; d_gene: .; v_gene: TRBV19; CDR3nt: TGTGCCAGTAGTTCCAGGACTGAGTATGGCTACACCTTC; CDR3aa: CASSSRTEYGYTF
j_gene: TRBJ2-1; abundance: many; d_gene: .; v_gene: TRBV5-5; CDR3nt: TGTGCCAGCCTACACCTTGGGGGGGGGCAGGGTGAGCAGTTCTTC; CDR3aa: CASLHLGGGQGEQFF
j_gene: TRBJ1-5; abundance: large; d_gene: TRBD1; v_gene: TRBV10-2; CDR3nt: TGCGCCAGCAGTACAGGGGATAGCAATCAGCCCCAGCATTTT; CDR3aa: CASSTGDSNQPQHF
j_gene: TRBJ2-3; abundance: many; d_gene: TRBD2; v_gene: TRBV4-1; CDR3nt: TGCGCCAGCAGCCAAGGGCCAGCGGGAGTTGTTGCAGATACGCAGTATTTT; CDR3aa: CASSQGPAGVVADTQYF
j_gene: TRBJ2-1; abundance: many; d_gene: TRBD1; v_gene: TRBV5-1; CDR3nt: TGCGCCAGCAACGCCGGGACAGGGGAGGTGCAACAGTTCTTC; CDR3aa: CASNAGTGEVQQFF
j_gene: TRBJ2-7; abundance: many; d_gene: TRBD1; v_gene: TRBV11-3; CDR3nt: TGTGCCAGCAGCTTTGACAGGGCCCAAGAGCAGTACTTC; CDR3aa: CASSFDRAQEQYF
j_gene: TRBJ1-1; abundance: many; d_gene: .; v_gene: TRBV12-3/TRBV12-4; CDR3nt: TGTGCCAGCAGCCTCGACACTGAAGCTTTCTTT; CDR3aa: CASSLDTEAFF
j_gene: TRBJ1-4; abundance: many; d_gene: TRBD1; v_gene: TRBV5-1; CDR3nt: TGCGCCAGCAGCTTGGAGGGGGCAGGCGAAAAACTGTTTTTT; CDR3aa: CASSLEGAGEKLFF
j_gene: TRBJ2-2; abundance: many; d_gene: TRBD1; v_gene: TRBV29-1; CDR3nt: TGCAGCGCCGCAGGGGGCCTCACCGGGGAGCTGTTTTTT; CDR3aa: CSAAGGLTGELFF
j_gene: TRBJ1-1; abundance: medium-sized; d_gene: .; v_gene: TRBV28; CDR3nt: TGTGCCAGCAGTTTATGGACAGGATGGTATACTGAAGCTTTCTTT; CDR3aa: CASSLWTGWYTEAFF
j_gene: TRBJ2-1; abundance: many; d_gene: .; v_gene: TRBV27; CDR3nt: TGTGCCAGCAGGCAGGGCCCTAAATACAATGAGCAGTTCTTC; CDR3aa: CASRQGPKYNEQFF
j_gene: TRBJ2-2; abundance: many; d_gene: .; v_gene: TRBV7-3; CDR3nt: TGTGCCAGCAGCTTTTTTCAGGGAGGCACCGGGGAGCTGTTTTTT; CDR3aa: CASSFFQGGTGELFF
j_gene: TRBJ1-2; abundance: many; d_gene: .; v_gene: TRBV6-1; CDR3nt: TGTGCCAGCAGTGGAACCATACAGGGAAAGTCCACCCTCTTTAACTATGGCTACACCTTC; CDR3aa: CASSGTIQGKSTLFNYGYTF
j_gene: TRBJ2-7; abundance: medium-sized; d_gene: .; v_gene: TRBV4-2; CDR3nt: TGTGCCAGCAGACAAGTGGGGCAGGGGAGCTACGAGCAGTACTTC; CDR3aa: CASRQVGQGSYEQYF
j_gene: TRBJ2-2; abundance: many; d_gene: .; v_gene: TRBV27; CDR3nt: TGTGCCGTCGGAGGTAGGGGCTACACCGGGGAGCTGTTTTTT; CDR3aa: CAVGGRGYTGELFF
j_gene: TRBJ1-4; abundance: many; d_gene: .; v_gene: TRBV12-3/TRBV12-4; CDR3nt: TGTGCCAGCAGTTTAAGGCCGGGGGATGAAAAACTGTTTTTT; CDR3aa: CASSLRPGDEKLFF
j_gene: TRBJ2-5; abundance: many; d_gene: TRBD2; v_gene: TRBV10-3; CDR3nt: TGTGCCATCAGTGCCTCGGGACTAGCGGGAGAACAAGAGACCCAGTACTTC; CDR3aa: CAISASGLAGEQETQYF